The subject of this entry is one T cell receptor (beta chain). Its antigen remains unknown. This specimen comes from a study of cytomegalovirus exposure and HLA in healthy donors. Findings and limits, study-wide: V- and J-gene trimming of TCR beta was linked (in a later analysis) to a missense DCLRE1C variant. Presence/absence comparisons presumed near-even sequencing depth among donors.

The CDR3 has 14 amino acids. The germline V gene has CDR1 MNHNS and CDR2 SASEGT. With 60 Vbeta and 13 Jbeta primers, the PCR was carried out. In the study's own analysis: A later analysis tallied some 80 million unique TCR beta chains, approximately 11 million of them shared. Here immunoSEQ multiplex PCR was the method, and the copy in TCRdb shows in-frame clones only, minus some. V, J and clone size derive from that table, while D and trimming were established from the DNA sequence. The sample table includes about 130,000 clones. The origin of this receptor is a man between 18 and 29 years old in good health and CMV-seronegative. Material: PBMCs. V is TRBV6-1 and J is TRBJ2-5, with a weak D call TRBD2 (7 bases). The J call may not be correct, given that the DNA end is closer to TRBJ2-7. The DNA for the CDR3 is TGTGCCAGCAGCGCTAGAGGGGGGGATTACGAGCAGTACTTC. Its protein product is CASSARGGDYEQYF.